Listed here are 10 T cell receptor beta chains from one sample, sequenced in a study of T cells after yellow fever vaccination. TCRdb called the 5' RACE reads again in MiXCR, with one record for every CDR3 protein. The table lists about 210,000 distinct CDR3 sequences, 3.2% of them singletons. The sample consisted of CD4+ T cells sorted from PBMCs, taken 10 days after the yellow fever booster vaccination. Every receptor here comes from a man between 18 and 35 years old who received the YFV17D yellow fever vaccine.

This clonotype was recorded at least ten times. This chain uses TRBV25-1 with TRBJ2-5; tentative D call: TRBD2 (5 bases). The ends were cut back, 11 bases at V and 4 bases at J, with 11 bases in the middle. This CDR3 region has 11 residues. Germline CDR1 and CDR2: MGHDK and SYGVNS. The CDR3 sequence is CASTGLETQYF. CDR3 nucleotides: TGTGCCTCCACGGGGTTAGAGACCCAGTACTTC.

In this sample, this clonotype turned up many times. The rearrangement joins TRBV7-2 to TRBJ2-2; 7 nucleotides agree with TRBD2. J gave up 7 bases and V 5 bases, and 16 bases lay outside the gene matches. The CDR3 totals 17 residues. Germline CDR1 is SGHTA and CDR2 is FQGNSA. CDR3 region: CASSPRDYPRGDGELFF. Written as DNA, the CDR3 is TGTGCCAGCAGCCCTCGGGACTACCCCCGTGGAGACGGGGAGCTGTTTTTT.

This chain joins TRBV5-1 and TRBJ2-5; TRBD2 agrees at 7 bases. The CDR3 has 15 amino acids. V shed 2 bases and J 3 bases; nucleotides not matched to a gene: 7. Germline V gene data show CDR1 as SGHRS and CDR2 as YFSETQ. The CDR3 DNA follows: TGCGCCAGCAGCTTCCCCCATGGGGGGGAAGAGACCCAGTACTTC. Protein product: CASSFPHGGEETQYF.

This chain links TRBV7-2 with TRBJ2-3, with D tentatively TRBD2 (7 bases). Germline CDR1 and CDR2: SGHTA and FQGNSA. V lost 3 bases, J lost 2 bases, and 15 bases lay in between. CDR3 length equals 16 residues. As DNA, the CDR3 is TGTGCCAGCAGCTTGGGGGGGGCAAGCCCCACAGATACGCAGTATTTT. Its translation is CASSLGGASPTDTQYF.

The table lists this clonotype with many counts. CDR3 sequence (DNA): TGTGCCAGCAGCCAAGGGCAGGGGGAAGAGACCCAGTACTTC. Translating gives CASSQGQGEETQYF. V gene TRBV4-2 combines with J gene TRBJ2-5, with TRBD1 identical over 7 bases. Per germline, CDR1 LGHNA and CDR2 YNFKEQ. The ends lost 1 base at V and 3 bases at J; junction bases unmatched: 2. This CDR3 has 14 residues.

This sequence joins TRBV12-3 or TRBV12-4 and TRBJ2-7, with 7 bases that match TRBD1. The CDR3 spans 14 residues. The junction had 12 bases not matched to a gene; V was cut back by 6 bases and J by 7 bases. CDR3 sequence: CASRLMTGPWEQYF. The CDR3 DNA sequence: TGTGCCAGCAGGCTTATGACAGGGCCCTGGGAGCAGTACTTC.

Ten or more counts support this clonotype. CDR3 in amino acids: CASSFAGANVLTF. CDR3 DNA sequence: TGTGCCAGCAGTTTTGCTGGGGCCAACGTCCTGACTTTC. The rearrangement joins TRBV12-3 or TRBV12-4 to TRBJ2-6, with no clear D. The V and J ends lost 3 bases and 2 bases respectively, with 2 bases between them. The CDR3 sequence is 13 residues long.

In this sample, this clonotype turned up many times. This chain joins TRBV5-8 and TRBJ1-6, with 11 bases matching TRBD1. The CDR3 extends over 14 amino acids. Germline-derived CDR1 and CDR2 are SGHTS and YDEGEE. The V gene end was trimmed by 4 bases and the J gene end by 9 bases; junction bases not matched to a gene: 3. DNA of the CDR3: TGTGCCAGCAGCCGTGGACAGGGGGCTTCACCCCTCCACTTT. Protein sequence: CASSRGQGASPLHF.

This sequence joins TRBV4-1 and TRBJ1-2; TRBD1 agrees at 7 bases. The germline CDR1 and CDR2 sequences are MGHRA and YSYEKL. Losses at the gene ends were 8 bases for V and 1 base for J; bases not matched to a gene: 4. This CDR3 spans 13 amino acids. Here the CDR3 DNA reads TGCGCCAGCTGCCGGGACAGTAACTATGGCTACACCTTC. Translating it yields CASCRDSNYGYTF.

The table lists this clonotype with many counts. V and J are TRBV6-2 or TRBV6-3 and TRBJ1-5; D might be TRBD1 (5 bases). Germline CDR1 is MNHEY and CDR2 is SVGEGT. Trimming took off 0 bases at V and 3 bases at J, with 9 bases between the two ends. This CDR3 comprises 15 residues. The CDR3 nucleotides are TGTGCCAGCAGTTACTCGAGCAGGGACAATCAGCCCCAGCATTTT. This encodes CASSYSSRDNQPQHF.